Detailed here is one T cell receptor beta chain. This receptor's antigen is unknown. Base quality data are lacking; no much larger clone is found one base away. These data are taken from a study of blood T cell repertoires in COVID-19 (dated by TCRdb to the early 2020s). Context from the whole study: Samples covering the acute and convalescent phases of COVID-19 were provided by collaborators in the United States, Italy and Spain. The dataset comprised deeply sampled blood TCRbeta repertoires from subjects exposed to, actively infected with, or recovered from COVID-19. Where available, HLA class I and class II types were obtained from metadata supplied by the sample provider rather than from assay-based typing. The repertoires were released in a freely available public database intended as a resource for research on the immune response to SARS-CoV-2. Samples came from the ongoing ImmuneRACE study (first 160 participants) plus 1,254 subjects from 6 global collaborators. The material from the prospective study consisted of cDNA or gDNA derived from T cells, B-cell-depleted T cells, or PBMCs. Nearly every sample came with metadata listing a de-identified subject ID, COVID-19 status, age in years and sex.

On the study overall, not on this receptor specifically: The quantity of clinical and demographic metadata differed by source and by participant and was supplied without curation.

Spanning cysteine to phenylalanine, the CDR3 consists of 18 amino acids. Only CDR3 DNA remains: 54 bases, in frame from the first base. Relative to germline, V is missing 6 bases and J is missing 0 bases, with 10 bases of the junction outside any gene match. Looking up the germline V gene yields CDR1 MNHNS and CDR2 SASEGT. Participants in the prospective study were aged about 18 to 95 years, lived in 20 to 25 United States geographic areas, and enrolled through a virtual design. In the prospective study, cohorts were assigned on the basis of participant-reported clinical history obtained from a screening survey and a study questionnaire. In the prospective study, whole blood, serum and a nasopharyngeal or oropharyngeal swab were collected from each participant by mobile phlebotomists. Over a roughly 2-month period, participants in the prospective study had the option of providing additional blood draws and questionnaires. Before DNA extraction, blood samples from the prospective study were shipped at room temperature or frozen.

The immunoSEQ Assay, a bias-controlled multiplex PCR, was used to amplify TCRbeta CDR3 regions from genomic DNA. The original pipeline was this. Nucleated cell counts per sample were estimated from amplification of reference gene primers within the assay. To quantify the absolute abundance of each unique TCRbeta CDR3 rearrangement, sequence reads were collapsed and filtered. For each sample, productive Simpson clonality was calculated as the square root of Simpson's diversity index over productive rearrangements. The source is immuneACCESS, and TCRdb retained only in-frame sequences with V and J called. Part of the clones is not carried over; for the studies checked, unresolved V genes explain less than half of this, and the remainder is unexplained. Clone size and the V and J calls come from that table; the DNA yielded D and trimming. This sample lists 150,000 or so clones; roughly 87% were detected once. The ten top clones hold 1.2% of the sample.

The chain couples TRBV6-1 to TRBJ2-4, and TRBD2 aligns with 11 junction nucleotides. The specimen sequenced was PBMCs or T cells enriched from blood (not recorded which). The origin of this receptor is a human donor with acute COVID-19. The donor label of this sample is uncertain. In nucleotides, the sequence is TGTGCCAGCAGAGAACTAGCGGGAGATTATCTAGCCAAAAACATTCAGTACTTC. Its protein reads: CASRELAGDYLAKNIQYF.